One sample yielded the 3 T cell receptor beta chains listed below, sequenced in a study of cytotoxic CD8 clonotypes in ibrutinib-treated CLL. The data were produced by immunoSEQ multiplex PCR, yet TCRdb's version contains in-frame clones alone and is incomplete. The data show 50,000 or so clones, with approximately 87% seen just once and around 20% held by the top ten. Here the sequenced sample was PBMCs, taken after 24 months of ibrutinib treatment. All receptors derive from a human donor with chronic lymphocytic leukemia.

The CDR3 spells CASSQEGGEGEKLFF. The CDR3, as DNA: TGCGCCAGCAGCCAAGAGGGAGGGGAGGGCGAAAAACTGTTTTTT. The chain combines TRBV4-3 with TRBJ1-4, with D possibly TRBD1 on 5 matching bases. The V and J ends lost 0 bases and 8 bases respectively, with 13 bases between them. In germline, CDR1 is LGHNA, CDR2 YSLEER. CDR3 length: 15 amino acids.

The chain employs TRBV6-5 and TRBJ1-5; 7 bases align to TRBD1. V was pared by 4 bases and J by 7 bases, with 7 bases of the junction left unmatched. Germline V gene sequence: CDR1 MNHEY, CDR2 SVGAGI. This CDR3 is built from 14 residues. CDR3 loop: CASSFGQDKQPQHF. The CDR3 nucleotides are TGTGCCAGCAGTTTCGGACAGGATAAGCAGCCCCAGCATTTT.

This rearrangement joins TRBV6-1 to TRBJ2-2; a possible D gene is TRBD1 (6 bases). The CDR3 extends over 14 amino acids. Germline V gene sequence: CDR1 MNHNS, CDR2 SASEGT. V dropped 10 bases and J dropped 0 bases, with 12 bases sitting between them. CDR3 sequence reads: CATLRQANTGELFF. The DNA for the CDR3 is TGTGCCACCCTTCGACAGGCGAACACCGGGGAGCTGTTTTTT.